A selection of T cell receptor beta chains follows, all from one sample in a study of Ad26.COV2.S vaccination and SARS-CoV-2 variants. The assay was immunoSEQ multiplex PCR, and TCRdb's table has in-frame clones only and misses some. This table holds 300,000 to 400,000 clones, 85% found once. This specimen consisted of peripheral blood, obtained in a trial of Ad26.COV2.S vaccine versus placebo. The source of these receptors is a person aged 18 to 65 who received the Ad26.COV2.S COVID-19 vaccine or a placebo. Each CDR3 is given with its conserved first and last residue. D genes are given only for firm matches.

V gene	CDR3 length	J gene	D gene	CDR3 DNA	CDR3 protein
TRBV7-2	16	TRBJ2-4	TRBD2	TGTGCCAGCAGCCGTGGACTAGCGGTATTTCCGAACATTCAGTACTTC	CASSRGLAVFPNIQYF
TRBV6-7	17	TRBJ2-7	TRBD2	TGTGCCAGCAGTTACTCGGTCCTAGCGGGGGCCCACTACGAGCAGTACTTC	CASSYSVLAGAHYEQYF
TRBV4-1	18	TRBJ2-7	NA	TGCGCCAGCAGCCAAGATACCGGGACGGCAGTAAACTCCTACGAGCAGTACTTC	CASSQDTGTAVNSYEQYF
TRBV28	11	TRBJ1-2	NA	TGTGCCAGCAGTGCCAAACGTGGCTACACCTTC	CASSAKRGYTF
TRBV7-9	14	TRBJ1-1	NA	TGTGCCAGCACCCCGGGGGCGCGGGACACTGAAGCTTTCTTT	CASTPGARDTEAFF
TRBV20-1	15	TRBJ2-7	TRBD2	TGCAGTGCTAGTGGCGGGACTAGCGCCCCCTACGAGCAGTACTTC	CSASGGTSAPYEQYF
TRBV19	15	TRBJ1-5	NA	TGTGCCAGTCGGACGGCGGGCGGAGGAGGTCAGCCCCAGCATTTT	CASRTAGGGGQPQHF
TRBV25-1	16	TRBJ2-1	TRBD2	TGTGCCAGCAGTGAATCTGGCCTAGCGGGGAACAATGAGCAGTTCTTC	CASSESGLAGNNEQFF
TRBV19	14	TRBJ2-2	NA	TGTGCCAGTAGTTCGAGAACGAACACCGGGGAGCTGTTTTTT	CASSSRTNTGELFF
TRBV7-9	15	TRBJ2-1	TRBD1	TGTGCCAGCAGCGGGTCGGGACAGAACTACAATGAGCAGTTCTTC	CASSGSGQNYNEQFF